Included here is one T cell receptor (beta chain) sequence, with context. Its antigen is unknown. This sample was included in a study of radiation and T cells in renal cell carcinoma. Overall study: Nephrectomy followed 15 Gy stereotactic body radiation by 4 weeks. Findings and limits, study-wide: In blood, top tumor clones expanded by 2 weeks, shrinking by 4.

Sample time point: baseline pretreatment blood. Treatment here: 15 Gy SBRT to primary tumor, nephrectomy 4 weeks later. The patient's renal cell carcinoma had clear cell pathology. The V segment lost 5 bases and the J segment 12 bases; nucleotides outside the gene matches: 15. Germline values: CDR1 SGHTA, CDR2 FQGNSA. The CDR3 has 14 amino acids. Only in-frame clones appear in the TCRdb table, and some are missing; sequencing was by immunoSEQ multiplex PCR. The sample carries about 130,000 clones, approximately 90% recorded once. The input for sequencing was blood, taken from a patient whose treatment included radiotherapy and nephrectomy. The source of this sequence is a woman aged 50 to 65 with renal cell carcinoma. V usage is TRBV7-2 and J usage is TRBJ1-2; 7 positions match TRBD1. DNA for the CDR3: TGTGCCAGCAGCCTATACAAAGCAGGGGGGCTAGACACCTTC. It translates to CASSLYKAGGLDTF. Using reference TRBV7-2 and TRBJ1-2 for the parts outside the CDR3, the full variable domain is GAGVSQSPSNKVTEKGKDVELRCDPISGHTALYWYRQSLGQGLEFLIYFQGNSAPDKSGLPSDRFSAERTGGSVSTLTIQRTQQEDSAVYLCASSLYKAGGLDTFGSGTRLTVV.